This T cell receptor (beta chain) was recovered during a study of blood T cell repertoires in COVID-19. Study-wide context: Sources were T cells, B-cell-depleted T cells, or PBMCs; the material itself was cDNA or gDNA.

The germline gives CDR1 MGHRA, CDR2 YSYEKL. The CDR3 loop spans 15 amino acids. Trimming at V came to 4 bases and at J to 5 bases, leaving 9 bases not matched to a gene. Recruitment covered about two dozen US areas and drew participants whose ages spanned roughly 18 to 100 years. Participant-reported clinical history was the basis for cohort assignment. Before being deemed recovered, Cohort 3 donors had two negative PCRs, clearance, or symptom resolution. Only in-frame clones appear in the TCRdb table, and some are missing; sequencing was by immunoSEQ multiplex PCR. Of fewer than 400,000 clones in the sample, approximately 92% are singletons; the top ten hold about 18%.

The receptor's source is a woman under 40 who had recovered from COVID-19. Sequenced sample: PBMCs or T cells enriched from blood (not recorded which). V usage is TRBV4-1 and J usage is TRBJ2-5; TRBD2 agrees at 8 bases. CDR3: CASSPTRGAEETQYF. The CDR3 nucleotides read TGCGCCAGCAGCCCAACGCGGGGGGCAGAGGAGACCCAGTACTTC.